This entry lists 23 T cell receptor beta chains sequenced from one sample in a study of blood T cell repertoires in COVID-19. Only in-frame clones appear in the TCRdb table, and some are missing; sequencing was by immunoSEQ multiplex PCR. Here the sample spans around 150,000 clones, 87% being singletons. Sequencing was carried out using peripheral blood. These receptors were taken from a man aged 45-65 years with active COVID-19.

The rearrangement links TRBV3-1 (or the pseudogene TRBV3-2) to TRBJ2-5, with 10 bases lining up with TRBD1. The J segment lost 5 bases and the V segment lost 6 bases, leaving 6 bases of the junction unmatched. Germline CDR1 is LGHDT and CDR2 is YNNKEL (reference sequence). The CDR3 has 14 residues. The CDR3 nucleotides read TGTGCCAGCAGAGTGACAGGGGGCGGCGAGACCCAGTACTTC. Encoded protein: CASRVTGGGETQYF.

This clone was picked up a small number of times. The V call is TRBV7-2, the J call TRBJ2-6; perhaps TRBD1 as D (6 bases). CDR3 length: 16 amino acids. Trimming removed 3 bases from V and 0 bases from J, with 9 bases in between. Germline V gene lookup returns CDR1 SGHTA and CDR2 FQGNSA. For the CDR3, the DNA is TGTGCCAGCAGCTTGAGGACAGTCTCTGGGGCCAACGTCCTGACTTTC. Protein product: CASSLRTVSGANVLTF.

The genes are TRBV5-5 and TRBJ2-4, with a possible D match to TRBD2 (6 bases). With 0 bases removed from V and 5 bases from J, the gap between germline ends came to 12 bases. In germline, CDR1 is SGHKS, CDR2 YYEKEE (reference sequence). The CDR3 contains 15 residues. CDR3: CASSLVGLRENIQYF. The CDR3 DNA sequence: TGTGCCAGCAGCTTGGTGGGACTCCGAGAAAACATTCAGTACTTC.

This clone turned up a few times. At the DNA level, this CDR3 is encoded by other sequences in the same sample as well. This chain links TRBV5-4 with TRBJ1-4; D is unresolved. The CDR3 loop spans 14 amino acids. Trimming removed 3 bases at V and 4 bases at J, with 10 bases between. The germline CDR1 and CDR2 sequences are SGHNT and YYREEE (reference sequence). DNA for the CDR3: TGTGCCAGCAGCTCGGACTCCCTTAATGAAAAACTGTTTTTT. Translated, it gives CASSSDSLNEKLFF.

V usage is TRBV27 and J usage is TRBJ1-4, with TRBD1 identical over 8 bases. The V gene's germline CDR1 is MNHEY and CDR2 SMNVEV (reference sequence). Trimming cost V 9 bases and J 7 bases; bases outside gene matches: 13. CDR3 length: 15 residues. CDR3 sequence: CASGDGQGRSEKLFF. The CDR3 bases are TGTGCCAGTGGAGACGGACAGGGTAGGAGTGAAAAACTGTTTTTT.

This clone was recorded once. This chain connects TRBV7-6 to TRBJ1-6; unclear D gene. The CDR3 has 13 amino acids. Trimming shortened V by 5 bases and J by 10 bases, and 12 bases separated the two germline ends. Germline V gene lookup returns CDR1 SGHVS and CDR2 FNYEAQ. The CDR3 DNA reads TGTGCCAGCAGCGCGGGAACGGTGTCACCCCTCCACTTT. Residues: CASSAGTVSPLHF.

The gene calls are TRBV3-1 (or the pseudogene TRBV3-2) and TRBJ1-1; TRBD1 matches at 9 bases. The CDR3 is 13 residues long. The junction had 7 bases not matched to a gene; V was cut back by 3 bases and J by 11 bases. In germline, CDR1 is LGHDT, CDR2 YNNKEL (reference sequence). For the CDR3, the DNA is TGTGCCAGCAGCCATGTACAGGGGGCGGGGGCTTTCTTT. Encoded protein: CASSHVQGAGAFF.

A single count supports this clone. The chain joins TRBV6-5 to TRBJ2-1; TRBD2 agrees at 8 bases. The germline CDR1 and CDR2 sequences are MNHEY and SVGAGI. CDR3 size: 12 residues. V lost 4 bases, J lost 9 bases, and 2 bases stayed unmatched. The CDR3 sequence: CASSSRGGEQFF. The CDR3 bases are TGTGCCAGCAGTTCCCGGGGGGGTGAGCAGTTCTTC.

V is TRBV6-1 and J is TRBJ2-7; 7 nucleotides agree with TRBD2. V trimming: 2 bases; J trimming: 2 bases; junction bases outside the gene matches: 6. CDR3 length: 15 residues. CDR1 is MNHNS and CDR2 is SASEGT in the germline V gene. In DNA, the CDR3 is TGTGCCAGCAGTGAATTTCCTAGCGGTGCCTACGAGCAGTACTTC. This translates into CASSEFPSGAYEQYF.

The chain uses TRBV11-3 and TRBJ2-5; D is perhaps TRBD2 (5 bases). The germline V and J ends were trimmed by 5 bases and 3 bases, with 13 bases remaining between them. Germline V gene lookup returns CDR1 SGHNT and CDR2 YENEEA. The CDR3 is 14 residues long. The CDR3 here is CASSLRGKEETQYF. The CDR3 bases are TGTGCCAGCAGCCTCAGAGGGAAAGAAGAGACCCAGTACTTC. The variable domain in full, completed from reference TRBV11-3 and TRBJ2-5, reads EAGVVQSPRYKIIEKKQPVAFWCNPISGHNTLYWYLQNLGQGPELLIRYENEEAVDDSQLPKDRFSAERLKGVDSTLKIQPAELGDSAVYLCASSLRGKEETQYFGPGTRLLVL.

Concerning this clone: A much larger clone differs by one base, so this may be a read error. The chain joins TRBV7-2 to TRBJ2-5; 11 nucleotides agree with TRBD2. This CDR3 has 15 amino acids. Germline V gene sequence: CDR1 SGHTA, CDR2 FQGNSA. The CDR3 nucleotides are TGTGCCAGCAGCTTCGTAGCGGGGGGGTGGGAGACCCAGCACTTC. It specifies CASSFVAGGWETQHF.

V usage is TRBV4-3 and J usage is TRBJ1-1; D might be TRBD1 (5 bases). V was clipped by 4 bases and J by 1 base, with 16 bases between them. CDR1 is LGHNA, CDR2 YSLEER, per germline. The CDR3 consists of 16 residues. The CDR3 DNA reads TGCGCCAGCAGCCTGACAGTTGACCTTCCGAACACTGAAGCTTTCTTT. Translating it yields CASSLTVDLPNTEAFF.

The table lists this clone with a count of one. The V call is TRBV5-1, the J call TRBJ1-1; TRBD1 is a possible D gene (6 bases). With 2 bases removed from V and 2 bases from J, the gap between germline ends came to 13 bases. CDR1 is SGHRS, CDR2 YFSETQ, per germline. CDR3 length equals 15 residues. The CDR3 is CASSLTGSENTEAFF. In DNA, the CDR3 is TGCGCCAGCAGCTTAACAGGGAGCGAAAACACTGAAGCTTTCTTT.

This sequence joins TRBV5-6 and TRBJ2-5, with 7 bases identical to TRBD1. Germline V gene sequence: CDR1 SGHDT, CDR2 YYEEEE. The CDR3 is made up of 15 amino acids. V shed 4 bases and J 4 bases; nucleotides not matched to a gene: 10. Here the CDR3 DNA reads TGTGCCAGCAGCCGACGGACAGGTGGGGCAGAGACCCAGTACTTC. Amino acids: CASSRRTGGAETQYF. The entire variable domain, with the rest obtained from reference TRBV5-6 and TRBJ2-5, is as follows: DAGVTQSPTHLIKTRGQQVTLRCSPKSGHDTVSWYQQALGQGPQFIFQYYEEEERQRGNFPDRFSGHQFPNYSSELNVNALLLGDSALYLCASSRRTGGAETQYFGPGTRLLVL.

The chain links TRBV18 to TRBJ2-6; tentatively, D is TRBD1 (6 bases). The germline V and J ends were trimmed by 1 base and 2 bases, with 6 bases remaining between them. Germline V lookup: CDR1 KGHSH, CDR2 LQKENI. The CDR3 loop spans 15 amino acids. The CDR3 DNA follows: TGTGCCAGCTCACCACAGGGGGCTGGGGCCAACGTCCTGACTTTC. It translates to CASSPQGAGANVLTF.

This clone was counted once. The chain uses TRBV19 and TRBJ1-5, with 9 bases identical to TRBD1. The germline V gene has CDR1 LNHDA and CDR2 SQIVND (reference sequence). The CDR3 loop spans 15 amino acids. The V gene end was trimmed by 7 bases and the J gene end by 3 bases; junction bases not matched to a gene: 7. The CDR3 nucleotides read TGTGCCAGTATGGCGACAGGGGGTTTCAATCAGCCCCAGCATTTT. It translates to CASMATGGFNQPQHF.

This clone was detected only once. Its ends do not fully match the called genes, so a read error is possible. CDR3 in DNA: TGCGCCAACAGCTGGATCCGGGGGGTAGATAACTCGTACGTCCTGACTTTC. Protein: CANSWIRGVDNSYVLTF. This rearrangement joins TRBV5-1 to TRBJ2-6; 7 nucleotides align to TRBD2. CDR3 length: 17 residues. Germline CDR1 and CDR2: SGHRS and YFSETQ.

This clone was counted only a few times. V is TRBV2 and J is TRBJ2-7, with TRBD1 matching 9 bases. Germline-derived CDR1 and CDR2 are SNHLY and FYNNEI. This CDR3 spans 15 amino acids. The J segment lost 2 bases and the V segment lost 8 bases, leaving 10 bases of the junction unmatched. CDR3 DNA: TGTGCCAGCGGAACAGGGGGCCCCAGAGCCTACGAGCAGTACTTC. Encoded protein: CASGTGGPRAYEQYF.

This chain connects TRBV20-1 to TRBJ2-3; 11 bases are a match to TRBD2. V dropped 3 bases and J dropped 3; count of bases not matched to a gene: 5. The CDR3 is 15 residues long. Germline V lookup: CDR1 DFQATT, CDR2 SNEGSKA (reference sequence). CDR3 sequence: CSASRRLAGTDTQYF. The DNA of the CDR3 is TGCAGTGCTAGTCGGCGACTAGCGGGGACAGATACGCAGTATTTT.

The chain couples TRBV19 to TRBJ1-1, with no clear D. The germline gives CDR1 LNHDA, CDR2 SQIVND (reference sequence). The CDR3 length is 15 residues. V was shortened by 5 bases and J by 0 bases, with 13 bases between the two germline ends. CDR3 coding DNA: TGTGCCAGTAGTCTCGCGGGTGGGATGAACACTGAAGCTTTCTTT. Encoded protein: CASSLAGGMNTEAFF.

The chain couples TRBV20-1 to TRBJ1-2; D uncertain. The CDR3 extends over 10 amino acids. From germline, CDR1 is DFQATT and CDR2 SNEGSKA (reference sequence). Trimming shortened V by 0 bases and J by 7 bases, and 3 bases separated the two germline ends. CDR3 in DNA: TGCAGTGCTAGAGATCTTGGCTACACCTTC. Translating gives CSARDLGYTF.

The chain couples TRBV25-1 to TRBJ1-2, with TRBD1 as a possible D gene (6 bases). The CDR3 totals 15 residues. Trimming cost V 3 bases and J 4 bases, with 15 bases left between them. Germline CDR1 is MGHDK and CDR2 is SYGVNS. The CDR3 loop reads CASSDSTGLSYGYTF. In nucleotides, the CDR3 is TGTGCCAGCAGTGATAGTACAGGGCTGAGCTATGGCTACACCTTC.

This chain joins TRBV19 and TRBJ2-7, with D possibly TRBD1 on 5 matching bases. The CDR3 has 14 amino acids. V shed 5 bases and J shed 0 bases, with 11 bases lying between them. The germline CDR1 and CDR2 sequences are LNHDA and SQIVND (reference sequence). CDR3 nucleotide sequence: TGTGCCAGTAGTCTAAGACAGAGCTCCTACGAGCAGTACTTC. It codes for CASSLRQSSYEQYF.